The source of this T cell receptor (beta chain) is a study of cytomegalovirus exposure and HLA in healthy donors. Study results and caveats: The availability of immune exposure information extended only to CMV serostatus. The productive fraction for most TCR beta V segments was about 87% or about 30% in an earlier analysis.

The V and J ends lost 4 bases and 8 bases, in that order; junction bases with no gene match: 8. The germline V gene encodes CDR1 SEHNR and CDR2 FQNEAQ (reference sequence). The length of the CDR3 is 15 residues. As for this clone: Its antigen is not identified.

A multiplex PCR was run with 60 Vbeta primers and 13 Jbeta primers. Only in-frame clones appear in the TCRdb table, and some are missing; sequencing was by immunoSEQ multiplex PCR. The table shows about 200,000 clones, with more than 80% occurring only once. The sequence came from a man under 40 in good health and CMV-seronegative. Sequencing was done on a sample of PBMCs. The chain joins TRBV7-9 to TRBJ2-4; 10 bases align to TRBD1. The CDR3 reads CASSSTGGGGDIQYF. In DNA, the CDR3 is TGTGCCAGCAGCTCGACAGGGGGCGGGGGAGACATTCAGTACTTC.